This T cell receptor beta chain is from a study of OX40 agonist ivuxolimab in advanced cancers. Study findings and constraints: In CD8+ T cells, expanded clones were on average more numerous than in CD4+.

CDR3 size: 17 residues. With regard to this clone: Its target is unknown.

The repertoire was sequenced with immunoSEQ multiplex PCR; TCRdb's copy has only in-frame clones and lacks some. In the table there are some 80,000 clones, roughly 94% of which are singletons. This TCR came from an adult with an advanced solid tumor such as melanoma, head and neck, liver or kidney cancer. V gene TRBV21-1 combines with J gene TRBJ2-4. TRBV21-1 is a listed pseudogene. Sequenced here: CD4+ or CD8+ T cells sorted from blood, sampled in a trial of the OX40 agonist ivuxolimab. The DNA for the CDR3 is TGTGCCAGCAGCACAAGGGCCGAGCCTGAGCCCAAAAACATTCAGTACTTC. Translation gives CASSTRAEPEPKNIQYF.